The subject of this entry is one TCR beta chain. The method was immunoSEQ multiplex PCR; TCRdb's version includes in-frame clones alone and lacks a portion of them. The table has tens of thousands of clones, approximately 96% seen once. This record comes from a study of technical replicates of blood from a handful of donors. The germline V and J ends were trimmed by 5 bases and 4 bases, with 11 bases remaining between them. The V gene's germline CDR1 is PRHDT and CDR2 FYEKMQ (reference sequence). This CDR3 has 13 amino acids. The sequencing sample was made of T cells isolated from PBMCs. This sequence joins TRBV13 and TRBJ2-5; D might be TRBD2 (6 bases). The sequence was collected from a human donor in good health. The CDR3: CASSPGLGETQYF. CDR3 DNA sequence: TGTGCCAGCAGCCCGGGACTTGGAGAGACCCAGTACTTC.